These 32 T cell receptor beta chains were sequenced from one sample in a study of blood T cell repertoires in COVID-19. Data came from immunoSEQ multiplex PCR; TCRdb stores just in-frame clones and leaves some out. The sample includes 150,000 to 200,000 clones, about 88% of them seen just once. The sequenced sample consisted of peripheral blood. Source of these receptors: a young man with acute or convalescent COVID-19.

The count of this clone is one. J is TRBJ1-3 and V is TRBV19; TRBD1 is a possible D gene (6 bases). Germline CDR1 is LNHDA and CDR2 is SQIVND (reference sequence). The CDR3 is made up of 15 amino acids. The V gene lost 5 bases and the J gene lost 0 bases, with 11 bases spanning the gap. The DNA for the CDR3 is TGTGCCAGTAGTGGGACATCCTACTCTGGAAACACCATATATTTT. Translation gives CASSGTSYSGNTIYF.

V and J are TRBV7-9 and TRBJ1-2; TRBD1 agrees at 7 bases. CDR1 and CDR2 (germline): SEHNR, FQNEAQ (reference sequence). J gave up 0 bases and V 2 bases, and 3 bases lay outside the gene matches. This CDR3 has 15 amino acids. CDR3 region: CASSLWDRTNYGYTF. CDR3 DNA: TGTGCCAGCAGCTTATGGGACAGAACTAACTATGGCTACACCTTC.

This sequence joins TRBV30 and TRBJ2-3; the D gene is possibly TRBD1 (6 bases). The V end lost 2 bases, the J end lost 3 bases, and 18 bases lay between the germline ends. Germline V gives CDR1 GTSNPN, CDR2 SVGIG (reference sequence). The CDR3 has 16 amino acids. CDR3 DNA sequence: TGTGCCTGGAGTCCCTCTAGGTGGGGGCGGACAGATACGCAGTATTTT. Translating gives CAWSPSRWGRTDTQYF.

The J gene is TRBJ1-1, the V gene TRBV19, with D possibly TRBD1 on 6 matching bases. The V gene's germline CDR1 is LNHDA and CDR2 SQIVND (reference sequence). Trimming took off 8 bases at V and 4 bases at J, with 11 bases between the two ends. The CDR3 sequence is 12 residues long. The CDR3 sequence: CASGDRTTEAFF. In DNA, the CDR3 is TGTGCCAGTGGAGACAGGACCACTGAAGCTTTCTTT.

V and J are TRBV30 and TRBJ2-7; D is possibly TRBD1 (6 bases). The germline V gene has CDR1 GTSNPN and CDR2 SVGIG (reference sequence). This CDR3 has 12 residues. The V end was cut by 3 bases, the J end by 0 bases, with 6 bases between. The CDR3 spells CAWRGASYEQYF. The CDR3 DNA reads TGTGCCTGGAGGGGGGCCTCCTACGAGCAGTACTTC.

The rearrangement joins TRBV5-8 to TRBJ2-3; the match to TRBD2 covers 11 bases. The length of the CDR3 is 16 residues. The V gene's germline CDR1 is SGHTS and CDR2 YDEGEE. Trimming removed 4 bases from V and 1 base from J; junction bases left unmatched: 5. CDR3 residues: CASSKELAGGTDTQYF. CDR3 nucleotide sequence: TGTGCCAGCAGCAAGGAACTAGCGGGGGGCACAGATACGCAGTATTTT.

The genes are TRBV7-6 and TRBJ2-3; 12 bases agree with TRBD2. The V gene end was trimmed by 0 bases and the J gene end by 1 base; junction bases not matched to a gene: 5. Looked up from germline, CDR1 is SGHVS and CDR2 is FNYEAQ. CDR3 length: 18 residues. The chain's CDR3 is CASSLAESSGGGTDTQYF. The CDR3 region has the DNA TGTGCCAGCAGCTTAGCCGAGTCTAGCGGGGGGGGCACAGATACGCAGTATTTT.

This rearrangement joins TRBV2 to TRBJ1-5, with TRBD1 matching 7 bases. Germline V gene lookup returns CDR1 SNHLY and CDR2 FYNNEI. Trimming cost V 4 bases and J 7 bases; bases outside gene matches: 10. The CDR3 length is 15 residues. This chain's CDR3 is CASSGPDRVGQPQHF. The CDR3 DNA reads as TGTGCCAGCAGTGGGCCCGACAGGGTGGGGCAGCCCCAGCATTTT.

V usage is TRBV11-2 and J usage is TRBJ1-3; D is unclear. Germline CDR1 reads SGHAT; CDR2 reads FQNNGV. V was clipped by 4 bases and J by 2 bases, with 18 bases between them. This CDR3 spans 17 amino acids. CDR3 sequence reads: CASSSQRAGIPGNTIYF. DNA for the CDR3: TGTGCCAGCAGCTCCCAGAGGGCAGGCATACCTGGAAACACCATATATTTT.

The chain couples TRBV29-1 to TRBJ2-7; maybe TRBD2 (7 bases). With 1 base removed from V and 6 bases from J, the gap between germline ends came to 22 bases. The CDR3 contains 16 residues. In germline, CDR1 is SQVTM, CDR2 ANQGSEA. CDR3 in amino acids: CSVEGAGAWPLREQYF. The CDR3 region has the DNA TGCAGCGTTGAAGGGGCGGGGGCCTGGCCTCTACGCGAGCAGTACTTC.

The rearrangement links TRBV25-1 to TRBJ2-2, with D possibly TRBD1 on 5 matching bases. Trimming stripped 5 bases from V and 3 bases from J, with 10 bases between. The CDR3 spans 14 residues. Germline V gene lookup returns CDR1 MGHDK and CDR2 SYGVNS. The CDR3 bases are TGTGCCAGCAGTCCCCCCAGGGACACCGGGGAGCTGTTTTTT. Amino acid sequence: CASSPPRDTGELFF.

This chain joins TRBV18 and TRBJ2-1; 7 bases match TRBD1. J was trimmed by 8 bases and V by 1 base; bases with no gene match: 8. Germline values: CDR1 KGHSH, CDR2 LQKENI. The CDR3 totals 15 residues. The chain's CDR3 is CASSPQQGTPDEQFF. The CDR3 nucleotides read TGTGCCAGCTCACCACAACAGGGGACCCCGGATGAGCAGTTCTTC.

V is TRBV7-9 and J is TRBJ1-2, with a tentative D call TRBD1 (6 bases). The germline V and J ends were trimmed by 5 bases and 0 bases, with 19 bases remaining between them. Germline lookup yields CDR1 SEHNR and CDR2 FQNEAQ (reference sequence). The CDR3 runs 17 residues. The CDR3 here is CASSPGTTYAANYGYTF. For the CDR3, the DNA is TGTGCCAGCAGCCCGGGGACAACCTATGCAGCTAACTATGGCTACACCTTC.

The chain uses TRBV2 and TRBJ2-7; weak D call: TRBD2 (5 bases). The CDR3 covers 14 residues. Trimming left V 3 bases short and J 3 bases short, with 12 bases between. Germline V CDR1 and CDR2: SNHLY, FYNNEI. CDR3 residues: CASSDEGTFYEQYF. The CDR3 DNA reads as TGTGCCAGCAGTGATGAGGGCACGTTCTACGAGCAGTACTTC.

The CDR3 reads CASSLTGTGSQETQYF. CDR3 nucleotides: TGTGCCAGCAGTCTCACCGGGACAGGGAGTCAAGAGACCCAGTACTTC. This sequence joins TRBV27 and TRBJ2-5, with TRBD1 identical over 9 bases. The CDR3 runs 16 residues. V lost 5 bases to trimming and J lost 2 bases; unmatched junction nucleotides: 9. Germline CDR1 MNHEY, CDR2 SMNVEV (reference sequence).

The chain combines TRBV3-1 (or the pseudogene TRBV3-2) with TRBJ1-2; D possibly corresponds to TRBD1 (6 bases). The V gene's germline CDR1 is LGHDT and CDR2 YNNKEL (reference sequence). With 6 bases removed from V and 0 bases from J, the gap between germline ends came to 17 bases. CDR3 length equals 16 residues. CDR3 protein: CASSQTGTLANYGYTF. CDR3 nucleotide sequence: TGTGCCAGCAGTCAAACAGGGACCCTAGCTAACTATGGCTACACCTTC.

This chain connects TRBV3-1 (or the pseudogene TRBV3-2) to TRBJ2-7; 7 bases match TRBD1. In germline, CDR1 is LGHDT, CDR2 YNNKEL (reference sequence). V was pared by 2 bases and J by 5 bases, with 6 bases of the junction left unmatched. The CDR3 runs 14 residues. The CDR3 region is CASSQSGTVHEQYV. CDR3 coding DNA: TGTGCCAGCAGCCAATCCGGGACAGTACACGAGCAGTACGTC.

This chain connects TRBV10-3 to TRBJ1-2, with 9 bases aligning to TRBD1. The junction had 8 bases not matched to a gene; V was cut back by 4 bases and J by 5 bases. This CDR3 spans 15 amino acids. From germline, CDR1 is ENHRY and CDR2 SYGVKD. CDR3 bases: TGTGCCATCAGTGGGTCATCCGGGACAGGGTATGGCTACACCTTC. Amino acids: CAISGSSGTGYGYTF.

The chain is built from TRBV6-5 and TRBJ2-1; TRBD2 agrees at 7 bases. V shed 7 bases and J 1 base; nucleotides not matched to a gene: 7. Germline V lookup: CDR1 MNHEY, CDR2 SVGAGI. The CDR3 contains 15 residues. CDR3 coding DNA: TGTGCCAGCAACCCGGGGGAGGGGTCCTACAATGAGCAGTTCTTC. Translating gives CASNPGEGSYNEQFF.

In its sample, this clone was seen a few times. The chain employs TRBV5-1 and TRBJ2-5; no clear D. The CDR3 length is 14 residues. Trimming stripped 8 bases from V and 2 bases from J, with 16 bases between. Germline V lookup: CDR1 SGHRS, CDR2 YFSETQ. CDR3 nucleotide sequence: TGCGCCAGTCAACTCAACAGTGGGCAAGAGACCCAGTACTTC. Translation gives CASQLNSGQETQYF.

The chain joins TRBV18 to TRBJ1-2; 10 nucleotides align to TRBD1. The germline V gene has CDR1 KGHSH and CDR2 LQKENI. Losses at the gene ends were 3 bases for V and 1 base for J; bases not matched to a gene: 8. CDR3 length: 17 residues. The chain's CDR3 is CASSPRGTGVNNYGYTF. In DNA form, the CDR3 reads TGTGCCAGCTCACCTAGAGGGACAGGGGTTAATAACTATGGCTACACCTTC.

This clone was observed a single time. This chain connects TRBV5-5 to TRBJ2-1; D is unresolved. The CDR3 is made up of 13 amino acids. Germline V gene sequence: CDR1 SGHKS, CDR2 YYEKEE (reference sequence). The ends were cut back, 0 bases at V and 4 bases at J, with 5 bases in the middle. CDR3 region: CASSLGSYNEQFF. Written as DNA, the CDR3 is TGTGCCAGCAGCTTGGGCAGTTACAATGAGCAGTTCTTC.

This chain joins TRBV2 and TRBJ1-5; D uncertain. CDR3 length: 13 amino acids. V was trimmed by 4 bases and J by 1 base, leaving 5 bases between them. Germline CDR1 and CDR2: SNHLY and FYNNEI. The CDR3 loop reads CASSGESNQPQHF. CDR3 DNA: TGTGCCAGCAGTGGGGAGAGCAATCAGCCCCAGCATTTT.

The J gene is TRBJ2-7, the V gene TRBV10-3; 9 bases are shared with TRBD1. This CDR3 is 15 amino acids long. CDR1 ENHRY and CDR2 SYGVKD come from the germline V gene. V lost 2 bases, J lost 2 bases, and 4 bases stayed unmatched. The CDR3 bases are TGTGCCATCAGTGAGATGGACAGGGGACCCTACGAGCAGTACTTC. Translated: CAISEMDRGPYEQYF.

The chain couples TRBV10-3 to TRBJ2-1; 9 bases map to TRBD1. This CDR3 has 14 residues. The trim removed 6 bases at V and 7 bases at J, leaving 7 bases unmatched. Germline loops: CDR1 ENHRY, CDR2 SYGVKD. CDR3 in DNA: TGTGCCATCAGCTCCCCCGGGACAGGGAATGAGCAGTTCTTC. Its translation is CAISSPGTGNEQFF.

This clone showed up just once. The chain has TRBV5-1 and TRBJ2-3; D possibly corresponds to TRBD1 (5 bases). Germline assignment: CDR1 SGHRS and CDR2 YFSETQ. V lost 5 bases and J lost 1, with 5 bases in between. CDR3 length: 12 residues. CDR3 amino acids: CASRQGTDTQYF. Here the CDR3 DNA reads TGCGCCAGCAGACAGGGCACAGATACGCAGTATTTT.

J is TRBJ1-1 and V is TRBV7-9, with D perhaps TRBD1 (6 bases). V was trimmed by 4 bases and J by 6 bases, leaving 15 bases between them. This CDR3 comprises 14 residues. CDR1 is SEHNR, CDR2 FQNEAQ, per germline (reference sequence). The CDR3 sequence is CASSSRDTRPEAFF. CDR3 DNA sequence: TGTGCCAGCAGCTCACGGGACACCCGCCCTGAAGCTTTCTTT.

This clone was seen a single time. The J gene is TRBJ1-4, the V gene TRBV7-9; unclear D gene. Germline V lookup: CDR1 SEHNR, CDR2 FQNEAQ (reference sequence). CDR3 length equals 15 residues. The V end lost 5 bases, the J end lost 0 bases, and 10 bases lay between the germline ends. The CDR3 loop is CASSIQETTNEKLFF. CDR3 DNA sequence: TGTGCCAGCAGCATCCAAGAGACAACTAATGAAAAACTGTTTTTT.

This clone occurred once. V usage is TRBV2 and J usage is TRBJ2-7; D is perhaps TRBD2 (6 bases). This CDR3 is 13 amino acids long. Germline assignment: CDR1 SNHLY and CDR2 FYNNEI. Trimming pared 2 bases from V and 6 bases from J, leaving 11 bases between. The CDR3 sequence: CASSESGEGEQYV. As DNA, the CDR3 is TGTGCCAGCAGTGAATCGGGGGAAGGCGAGCAGTACGTC.

The J gene is TRBJ2-1, the V gene TRBV4-1; a weak D match, TRBD1 (5 bases). The CDR3 loop spans 14 amino acids. Between the trimmed V and J ends, which lost 4 bases and 3 bases, there was a span of 10 bases. Germline V gene sequence: CDR1 MGHRA, CDR2 YSYEKL. This CDR3 reads CASSPSRDYNEQFF. The CDR3, as DNA: TGCGCCAGCAGCCCCTCCAGGGACTACAATGAGCAGTTCTTC.

V is TRBV5-1 and J is TRBJ2-2; tentatively, D is TRBD1 (6 bases). Germline V gives CDR1 SGHRS, CDR2 YFSETQ. The V and J ends lost 5 bases and 0 bases respectively, with 17 bases between them. CDR3 length: 17 amino acids. The CDR3 is CASSDDRRGPNTGELFF. CDR3 DNA sequence: TGCGCCAGCAGTGATGACCGCAGGGGACCGAACACCGGGGAGCTGTTTTTT.

A few counts support this clone. The chain couples TRBV12-3 or TRBV12-4 to TRBJ1-4; TRBD1 matches at 8 bases. The trim removed 4 bases at V and 10 bases at J, leaving 5 bases unmatched. The CDR3 loop spans 13 amino acids. CDR3 region: CASSSRGHRKLFF. The CDR3 DNA follows: TGTGCCAGCAGTTCCAGGGGGCATCGAAAACTGTTTTTT.